One and the same sample provided the 30 T cell receptor beta chains below, sequenced in a study of T cell clusters in autoimmune cytopenias. TRB was amplified from around 0.25 ug of peripheral blood genomic DNA per sample. TRB rearrangements were amplified by touch-down multiplex PCR with mixed TRB-A/B primers. Reprocessing the multiplex PCR reads, TCRdb reports a single entry for every CDR3 protein and omits DNA. Recorded for this sample: about 8,400 distinct CDR3 sequences. The material sequenced was peripheral blood. Receptor source: a human donor with an autoimmune cytopenia or autoimmune hepatitis (not recorded which).

The genes are TRBV9 and TRBJ1-6; checking the TCRdb D call of TRBD1 is not possible without DNA. Germline V lookup: CDR1 SGDLS, CDR2 YYNGEE. The CDR3 is made up of 14 amino acids. The CDR3 sequence is CASSVDSILSPLHF. The entire variable domain, with the rest obtained from reference TRBV9 and TRBJ1-6, is as follows: DSGVTQTPKHLITATGQRVTLRCSPRSGDLSVYWYQQSLDQGLQFLIQYYNGEERAKGNILERFSAQQFPDLHSELNLSSLELGDSALYFCASSVDSILSPLHFGNGTRLTVT.

V usage is TRBV12-3 or TRBV12-4 and J usage is TRBJ1-2; as DNA is missing, the TRBD1 call by TCRdb cannot be tested. The CDR3 length is 14 residues. The CDR3 loop is CASSPDRYNYGYTF.

This chain uses TRBV19 with TRBJ2-4; TCRdb designates TRBD1, a call that cannot be tested without DNA. Per germline, CDR1 LNHDA and CDR2 SQIVND (reference sequence). This CDR3 region has 16 residues. This chain's CDR3 is CASSPTGELAKNIQYF.

The chain recombines TRBV5-1 with TRBJ2-5; there is no DNA to check the TCRdb D call of TRBD2. The CDR3 loop spans 13 amino acids. In germline, CDR1 is SGHRS, CDR2 YFSETQ. The CDR3 here is CASSFSGKETQYF.

The chain recombines TRBV18 with TRBJ1-1; TCRdb's D gene call, TRBD1, goes unchecked for lack of DNA. This CDR3 has 16 residues. Germline assignment: CDR1 KGHSH and CDR2 LQKENI. CDR3 loop: CASSRDPGGMNTEAFF.

The chain uses TRBV20-1 and TRBJ1-1. This CDR3 comprises 13 residues. The germline V gene encodes CDR1 DFQATT and CDR2 SNEGSKA (reference sequence). CDR3 loop: CSARGLLYSEAFF.

This rearrangement joins TRBV12-3 or TRBV12-4 to TRBJ2-3; TCRdb's D call of TRBD2 is untestable without DNA. The CDR3 consists of 21 residues. The CDR3 spells CASSFGGSWTSGSSSTDTQYF.

The chain employs TRBV6-1 and TRBJ1-4; TCRdb names TRBD1, which stays unverified in the absence of DNA. CDR1 and CDR2 (germline): MNHNS, SASEGT. This CDR3 comprises 17 residues. The CDR3 loop reads CASSEAQGDTLGEKLFF.

The rearrangement joins TRBV6-5 to TRBJ2-7; the D gene TCRdb calls, TRBD1, cannot be checked with no DNA. The CDR3 extends over 17 amino acids. Germline V gene sequence: CDR1 MNHEY, CDR2 SVGAGI. CDR3 sequence reads: CASSGQGALDNGYEQYF.

The rearrangement links TRBV27 to TRBJ1-6; no DNA is available, so the TRBD1 call from TCRdb remains unchecked. This CDR3 is 16 amino acids long. Germline V CDR1 and CDR2: MNHEY, SMNVEV (reference sequence). CDR3: CASSPHDRGRVKPLHF.

The CDR3 spells CASSESRGVNTGELFF. The chain is built from TRBV10-1 and TRBJ2-2; without DNA, the TCRdb call of TRBD1 cannot be checked. CDR1 WNHNN and CDR2 SYGVQD come from the germline V gene (reference sequence). The CDR3 is made up of 16 amino acids.

The V call is TRBV20-1, the J call TRBJ2-5; TCRdb indicates TRBD2, and absent DNA this call remains unverified. This CDR3 has 17 amino acids. Per germline, CDR1 DFQATT and CDR2 SNEGSKA (reference sequence). CDR3 in amino acids: CSARKISGGRGLETQYF.

This clonotype ranks as medium-sized in terms of frequency. This chain joins TRBV7-9 and TRBJ1-2; TCRdb picks TRBD1, but there is no DNA to check that call. Germline V CDR1 and CDR2: SEHNR, FQNEAQ (reference sequence). This CDR3 has 14 amino acids. The CDR3: CASSPGTGVYGYTF.

The V and J genes are TRBV20-1 and TRBJ2-3; TCRdb's D gene call, TRBD2, goes unchecked for lack of DNA. Germline-derived CDR1 and CDR2 are DFQATT and SNEGSKA (reference sequence). CDR3 length equals 16 residues. The CDR3 sequence is CSARGVAGGGTDTQYF.

V usage is TRBV20-1 and J usage is TRBJ2-7. CDR3 length: 12 residues. Per the germline V gene, CDR1 is DFQATT and CDR2 is SNEGSKA (reference sequence). CDR3 amino acids: CSAIRLNNEQFF.

The CDR3 sequence: CSANPENMNTEAFF. This chain links TRBV20-1 with TRBJ1-1. CDR1 is DFQATT, CDR2 SNEGSKA, per germline (reference sequence). The CDR3 spans 14 residues.

This chain connects TRBV6-6 to TRBJ1-3. The germline V gene encodes CDR1 MNHNY and CDR2 SVGAGI (reference sequence). This CDR3 has 13 amino acids. CDR3 region: CASSQSSGNTIYF.

The gene calls are TRBV20-1 and TRBJ1-2; checking the TCRdb D call of TRBD1 is not possible without DNA. The CDR3 contains 17 residues. Germline V CDR1 and CDR2: DFQATT, SNEGSKA (reference sequence). The CDR3 protein is CSARDQAGTDFTRLGTF.

This clonotype is medium-sized (0.01 to 0.1%) by frequency. The gene calls are TRBV20-1 and TRBJ1-2. The CDR3 length is 13 residues. Germline V gene data show CDR1 as DFQATT and CDR2 as SNEGSKA (reference sequence). This CDR3 is CSARDLSVYGYTF.

The rearrangement uses TRBV18 and TRBJ1-5. In germline, CDR1 is KGHSH, CDR2 LQKENI. CDR3 length equals 13 residues. The chain's CDR3 is CASSPGKEQPQHF.

This clonotype counts as medium-sized by frequency. The chain carries TRBV6-5 and TRBJ2-2; lacking DNA, the TRBD1 call made by TCRdb goes unchecked. This CDR3 has 17 amino acids. Germline V gene lookup returns CDR1 MNHEY and CDR2 SVGAGI. The CDR3: CASSYTGAPQNTGELFF.

The gene calls are TRBV28 and TRBJ2-5. CDR3 size: 15 residues. Germline assignment: CDR1 MDHEN and CDR2 SYDVKM. This chain's CDR3 is CASSLGEGYQETQYF.

The chain employs TRBV5-1 and TRBJ1-1; checking the TCRdb D call of TRBD1 is not possible without DNA. This CDR3 is built from 15 residues. In germline, CDR1 is SGHRS, CDR2 YFSETQ. CDR3 residues: CASSLEATGNTEAFF.

This chain links TRBV20-1 with TRBJ2-7; the D gene TCRdb calls, TRBD1, cannot be checked with no DNA. The CDR3 runs 15 residues. Germline lookup yields CDR1 DFQATT and CDR2 SNEGSKA (reference sequence). This CDR3 is CSAKDYGTGDYEQYF.

The chain has TRBV27 and TRBJ2-7; TCRdb selects TRBD2, and the lack of DNA leaves this call unchecked. Germline V gene lookup returns CDR1 MNHEY and CDR2 SMNVEV (reference sequence). The CDR3 has 15 residues. CDR3 in amino acids: CASSLEEGRGHEQYF.

This clonotype is large by frequency. The V gene is TRBV6-5, the J gene TRBJ2-3. This CDR3 contains 13 residues. Germline lookup yields CDR1 MNHEY and CDR2 SVGAGI. The CDR3 sequence is CASSSIGRDTQYF.

The chain combines TRBV5-1 with TRBJ1-1; TCRdb designates TRBD1, a call that cannot be tested without DNA. This CDR3 has 15 amino acids. Germline assignment: CDR1 SGHRS and CDR2 YFSETQ. CDR3 residues: CASSRDLTSNTEAFF.

Measured by frequency, this clonotype is medium-sized (0.01 to 0.1%). The chain has TRBV6-1 and TRBJ1-6; with no DNA, the TCRdb D assignment of TRBD1 cannot be verified. Per the germline V gene, CDR1 is MNHNS and CDR2 is SASEGT. The CDR3 has 14 residues. CDR3 loop: CASSGTDYNSPLHF.

The chain employs TRBV6-6 and TRBJ1-4; TCRdb designates TRBD1, a call that cannot be tested without DNA. The CDR3 consists of 15 residues. In germline, CDR1 is MNHNY, CDR2 SVGAGI (reference sequence). The CDR3 sequence: CASSYIRDWGEKLFF.

V usage is TRBV20-1 and J usage is TRBJ1-4; TCRdb indicates TRBD1, and absent DNA this call remains unverified. Germline loops: CDR1 DFQATT, CDR2 SNEGSKA (reference sequence). The CDR3 runs 16 residues. CDR3 loop: CSARELTGGLGEKLFF.